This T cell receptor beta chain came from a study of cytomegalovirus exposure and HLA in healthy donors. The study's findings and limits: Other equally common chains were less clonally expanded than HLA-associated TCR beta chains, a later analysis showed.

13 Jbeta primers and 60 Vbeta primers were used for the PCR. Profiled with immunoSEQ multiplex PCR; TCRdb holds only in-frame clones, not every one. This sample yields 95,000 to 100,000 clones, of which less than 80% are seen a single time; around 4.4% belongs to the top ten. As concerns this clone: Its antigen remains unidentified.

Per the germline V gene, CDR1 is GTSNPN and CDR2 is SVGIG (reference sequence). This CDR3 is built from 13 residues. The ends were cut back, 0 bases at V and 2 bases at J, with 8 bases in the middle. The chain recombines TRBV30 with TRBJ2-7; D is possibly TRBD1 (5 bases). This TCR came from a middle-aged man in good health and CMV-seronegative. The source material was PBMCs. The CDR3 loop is CAWSVARAYEQYF. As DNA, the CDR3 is TGTGCCTGGAGTGTAGCCAGGGCCTACGAGCAGTACTTC.